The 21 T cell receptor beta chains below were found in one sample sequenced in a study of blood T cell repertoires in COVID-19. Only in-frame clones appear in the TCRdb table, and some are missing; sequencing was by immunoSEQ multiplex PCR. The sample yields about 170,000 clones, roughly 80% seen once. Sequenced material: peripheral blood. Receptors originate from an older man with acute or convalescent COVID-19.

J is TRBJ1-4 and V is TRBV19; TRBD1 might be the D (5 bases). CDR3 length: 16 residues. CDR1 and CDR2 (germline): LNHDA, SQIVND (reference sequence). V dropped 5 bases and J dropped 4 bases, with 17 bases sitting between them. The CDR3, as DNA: TGTGCCAGTAGTGCGACAGCCAGCTTCAATAATGAAAAACTGTTTTTT. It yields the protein CASSATASFNNEKLFF.

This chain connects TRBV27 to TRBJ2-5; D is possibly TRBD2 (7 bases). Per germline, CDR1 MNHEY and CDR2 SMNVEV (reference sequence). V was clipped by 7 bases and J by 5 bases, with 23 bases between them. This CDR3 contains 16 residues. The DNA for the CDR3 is TGTGCCAGCAACCCCGCGGGGGCCGGTTCTAGCGAGACCCAGTACTTC. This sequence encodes CASNPAGAGSSETQYF.

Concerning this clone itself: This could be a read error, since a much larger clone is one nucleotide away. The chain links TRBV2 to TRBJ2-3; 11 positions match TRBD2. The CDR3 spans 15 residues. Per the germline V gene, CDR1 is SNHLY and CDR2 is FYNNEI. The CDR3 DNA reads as TGTGTCAGCAGTGAAACTAGCGGGGGCAGTAATACGCAGTATTTT. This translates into CVSSETSGGSNTQYF.

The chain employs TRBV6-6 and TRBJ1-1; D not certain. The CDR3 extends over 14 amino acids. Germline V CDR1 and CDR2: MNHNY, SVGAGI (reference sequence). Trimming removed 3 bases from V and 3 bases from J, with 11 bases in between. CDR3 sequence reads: CASSYEALDTEAFF. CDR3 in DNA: TGTGCCAGCAGTTATGAAGCGTTGGACACTGAAGCTTTCTTT.

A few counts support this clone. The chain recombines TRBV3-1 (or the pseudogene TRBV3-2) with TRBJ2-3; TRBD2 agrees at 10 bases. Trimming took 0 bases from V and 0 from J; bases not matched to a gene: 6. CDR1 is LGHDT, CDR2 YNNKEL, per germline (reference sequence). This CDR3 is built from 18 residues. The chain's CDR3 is CASSQDRTSGASTDTQYF. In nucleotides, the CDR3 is TGTGCCAGCAGCCAAGATCGGACTAGCGGCGCTAGCACAGATACGCAGTATTTT.

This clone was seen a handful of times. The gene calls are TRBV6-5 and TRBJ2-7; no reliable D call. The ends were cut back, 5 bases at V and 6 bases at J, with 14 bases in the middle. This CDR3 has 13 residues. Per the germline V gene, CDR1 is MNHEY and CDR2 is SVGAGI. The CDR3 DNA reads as TGTGCCAGCAGTCACCCCTCTAGGTCCGAGCAGTACTTC. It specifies CASSHPSRSEQYF.

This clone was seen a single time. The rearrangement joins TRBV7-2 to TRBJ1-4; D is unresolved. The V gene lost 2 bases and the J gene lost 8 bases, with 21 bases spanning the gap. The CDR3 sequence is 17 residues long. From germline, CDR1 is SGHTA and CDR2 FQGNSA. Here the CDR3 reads CASSLYSFGTLSEKLFF. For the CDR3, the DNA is TGTGCCAGCAGCTTATACTCGTTCGGTACTCTTTCGGAAAAACTGTTTTTT.

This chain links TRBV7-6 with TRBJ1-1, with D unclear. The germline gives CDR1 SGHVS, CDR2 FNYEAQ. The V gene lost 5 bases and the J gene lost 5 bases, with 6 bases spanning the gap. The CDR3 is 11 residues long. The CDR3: CASSPQTEAFF. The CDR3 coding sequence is TGTGCCAGCAGCCCCCAAACTGAAGCTTTCTTT.

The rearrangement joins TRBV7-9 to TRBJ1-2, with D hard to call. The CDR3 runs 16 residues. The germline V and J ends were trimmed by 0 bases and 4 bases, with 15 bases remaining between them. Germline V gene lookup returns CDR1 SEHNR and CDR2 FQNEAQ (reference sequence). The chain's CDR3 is CASSLALLGSGYGYTF. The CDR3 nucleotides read TGTGCCAGCAGCTTAGCCTTGTTGGGTTCGGGCTATGGCTACACCTTC.

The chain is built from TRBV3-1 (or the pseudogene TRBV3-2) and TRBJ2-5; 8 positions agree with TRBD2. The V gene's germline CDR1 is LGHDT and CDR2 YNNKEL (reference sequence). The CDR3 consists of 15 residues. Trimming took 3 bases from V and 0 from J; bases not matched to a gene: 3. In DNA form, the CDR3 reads TGTGCCAGCAGCCAGAGCGGGGGCTACCAAGAGACCCAGTACTTC. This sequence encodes CASSQSGGYQETQYF.

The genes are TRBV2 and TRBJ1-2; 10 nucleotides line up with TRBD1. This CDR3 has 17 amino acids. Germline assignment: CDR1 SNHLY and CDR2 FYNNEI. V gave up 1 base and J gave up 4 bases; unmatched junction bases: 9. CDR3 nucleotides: TGTGCCAGCAGTGAAGTGGGACAGGGGTCTACTGGCTATGGCTACACCTTC. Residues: CASSEVGQGSTGYGYTF.

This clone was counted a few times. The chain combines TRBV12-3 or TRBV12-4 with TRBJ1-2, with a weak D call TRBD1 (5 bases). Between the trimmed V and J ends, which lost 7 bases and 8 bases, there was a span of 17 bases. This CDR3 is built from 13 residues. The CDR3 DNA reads TGTGCCAGCACCCAGGGCAGGGTGGACGGCTACACCTTC. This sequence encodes CASTQGRVDGYTF.

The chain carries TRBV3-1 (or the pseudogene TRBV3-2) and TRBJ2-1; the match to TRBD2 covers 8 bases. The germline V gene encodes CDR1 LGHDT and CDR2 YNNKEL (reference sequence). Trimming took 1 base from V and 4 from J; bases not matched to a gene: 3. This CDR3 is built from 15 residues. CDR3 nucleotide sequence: TGTGCCAGCAGCCAAGCGGGGGGGGCTTACAATGAGCAGTTCTTC. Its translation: CASSQAGGAYNEQFF.

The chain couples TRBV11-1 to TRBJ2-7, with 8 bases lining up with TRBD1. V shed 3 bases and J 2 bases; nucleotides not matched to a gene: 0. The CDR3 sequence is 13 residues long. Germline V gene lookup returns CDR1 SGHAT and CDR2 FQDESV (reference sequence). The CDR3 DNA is TGTGCCAGCAGCTTGGACAGGGCCTACGAGCAGTACTTC. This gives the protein CASSLDRAYEQYF.

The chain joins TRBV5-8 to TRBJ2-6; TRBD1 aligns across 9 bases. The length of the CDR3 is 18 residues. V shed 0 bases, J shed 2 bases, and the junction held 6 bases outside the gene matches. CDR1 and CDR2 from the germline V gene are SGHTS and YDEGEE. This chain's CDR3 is CASSLVGTGFTGANVLTF. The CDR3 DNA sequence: TGTGCCAGCAGCTTGGTCGGGACAGGGTTTACTGGGGCCAACGTCCTGACTTTC.

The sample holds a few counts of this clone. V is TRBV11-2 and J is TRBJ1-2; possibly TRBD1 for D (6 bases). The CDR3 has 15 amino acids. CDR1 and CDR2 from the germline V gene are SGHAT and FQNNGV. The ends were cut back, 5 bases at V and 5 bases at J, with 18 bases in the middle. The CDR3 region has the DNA TGTGCCAGCAGCACTGCGAACAGGGAGGGTTATGGCTACACCTTC. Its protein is CASSTANREGYGYTF.

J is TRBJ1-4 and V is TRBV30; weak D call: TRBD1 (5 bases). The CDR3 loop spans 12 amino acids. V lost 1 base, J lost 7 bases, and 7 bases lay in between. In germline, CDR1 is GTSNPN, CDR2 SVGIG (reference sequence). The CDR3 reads CAWSGGGEKLFF. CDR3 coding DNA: TGTGCCTGGAGTGGGGGGGGTGAAAAACTGTTTTTT.

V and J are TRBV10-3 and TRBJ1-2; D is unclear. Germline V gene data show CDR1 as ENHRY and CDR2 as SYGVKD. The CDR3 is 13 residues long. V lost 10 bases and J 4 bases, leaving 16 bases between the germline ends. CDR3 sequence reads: CATSRVSGYGYTF. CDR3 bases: TGTGCCACATCTCGGGTGAGTGGCTATGGCTACACCTTC.

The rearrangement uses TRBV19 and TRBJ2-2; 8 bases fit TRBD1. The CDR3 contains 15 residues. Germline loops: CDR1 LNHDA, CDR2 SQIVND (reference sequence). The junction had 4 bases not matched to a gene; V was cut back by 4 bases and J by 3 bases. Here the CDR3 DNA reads TGTGCCAGTAGTAACGGACAGGGTGACACCGGGGAGCTGTTTTTT. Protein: CASSNGQGDTGELFF.

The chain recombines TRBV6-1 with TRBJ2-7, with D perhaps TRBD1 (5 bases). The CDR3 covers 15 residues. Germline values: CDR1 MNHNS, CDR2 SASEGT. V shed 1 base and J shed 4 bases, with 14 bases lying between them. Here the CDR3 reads CASSEEGTGAYEQYF. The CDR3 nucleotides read TGTGCCAGCAGTGAAGAGGGAACAGGAGCGTACGAGCAGTACTTC.

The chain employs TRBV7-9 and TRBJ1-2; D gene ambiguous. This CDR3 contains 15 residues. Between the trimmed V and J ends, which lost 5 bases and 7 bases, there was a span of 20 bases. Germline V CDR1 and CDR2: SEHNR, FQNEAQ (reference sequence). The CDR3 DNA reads TGTGCCAGCAGCGACCTGGCCGGGGAGAACGGTGGCTACACCTTC. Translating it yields CASSDLAGENGGYTF.